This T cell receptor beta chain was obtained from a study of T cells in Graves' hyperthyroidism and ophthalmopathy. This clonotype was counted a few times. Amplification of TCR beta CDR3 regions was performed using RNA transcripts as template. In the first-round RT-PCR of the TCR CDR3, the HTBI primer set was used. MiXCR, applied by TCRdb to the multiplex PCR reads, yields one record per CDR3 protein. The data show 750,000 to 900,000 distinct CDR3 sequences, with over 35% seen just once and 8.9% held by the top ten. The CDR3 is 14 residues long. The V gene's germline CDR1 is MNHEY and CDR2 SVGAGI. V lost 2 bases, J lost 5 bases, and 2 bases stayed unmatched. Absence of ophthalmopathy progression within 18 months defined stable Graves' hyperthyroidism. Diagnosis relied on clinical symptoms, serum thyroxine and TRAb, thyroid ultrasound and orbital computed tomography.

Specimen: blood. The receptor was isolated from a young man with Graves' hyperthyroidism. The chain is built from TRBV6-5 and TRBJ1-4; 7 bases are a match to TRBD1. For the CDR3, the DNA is TGTGCCAGCAGTTACCGCAGGGGGAATGAAAAACTGTTTTTT. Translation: CASSYRRGNEKLFF.